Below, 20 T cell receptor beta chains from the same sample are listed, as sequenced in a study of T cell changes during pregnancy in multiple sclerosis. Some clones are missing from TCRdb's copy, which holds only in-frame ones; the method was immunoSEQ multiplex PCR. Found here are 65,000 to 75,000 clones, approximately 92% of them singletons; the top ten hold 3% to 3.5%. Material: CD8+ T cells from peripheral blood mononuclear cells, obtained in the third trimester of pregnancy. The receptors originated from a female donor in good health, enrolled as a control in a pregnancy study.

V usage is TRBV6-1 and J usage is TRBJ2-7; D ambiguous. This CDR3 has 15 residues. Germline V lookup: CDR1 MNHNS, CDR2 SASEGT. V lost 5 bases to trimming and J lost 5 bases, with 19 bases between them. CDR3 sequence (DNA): TGTGCCAGCAGTATACGGGTCGGCCGAGTCCACGAGCAGTACTTC. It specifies CASSIRVGRVHEQYF.

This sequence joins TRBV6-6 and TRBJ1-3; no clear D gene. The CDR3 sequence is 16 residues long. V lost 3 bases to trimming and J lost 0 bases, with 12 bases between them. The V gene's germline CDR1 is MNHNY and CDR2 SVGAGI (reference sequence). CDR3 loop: CASSYSVESSGNTIYF. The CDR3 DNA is TGTGCCAGCAGTTATAGCGTGGAAAGCTCTGGAAACACCATATATTTT.

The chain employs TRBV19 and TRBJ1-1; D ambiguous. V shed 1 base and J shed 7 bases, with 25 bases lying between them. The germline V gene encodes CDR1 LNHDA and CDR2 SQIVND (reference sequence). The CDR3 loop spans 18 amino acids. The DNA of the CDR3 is TGTGCCAGTAGTATAGGACTTTACCAGACCGAGGGAGAGCTTGAAGCTTTCTTT. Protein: CASSIGLYQTEGELEAFF.

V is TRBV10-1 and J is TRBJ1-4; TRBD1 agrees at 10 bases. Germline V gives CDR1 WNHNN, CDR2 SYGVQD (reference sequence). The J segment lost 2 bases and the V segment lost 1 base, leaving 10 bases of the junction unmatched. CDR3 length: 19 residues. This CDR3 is CASSEWDRGWFLTNEKLFF. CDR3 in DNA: TGCGCCAGCAGTGAGTGGGACAGGGGTTGGTTTTTGACTAATGAAAAACTGTTTTTT.

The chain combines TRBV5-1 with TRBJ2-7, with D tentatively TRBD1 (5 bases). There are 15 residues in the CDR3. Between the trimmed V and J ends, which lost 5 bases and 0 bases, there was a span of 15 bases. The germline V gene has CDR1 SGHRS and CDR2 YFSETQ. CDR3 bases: TGCGCCAGCAGTCCCGGCAGGGTGAGCTCCTACGAGCAGTACTTC. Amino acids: CASSPGRVSSYEQYF.

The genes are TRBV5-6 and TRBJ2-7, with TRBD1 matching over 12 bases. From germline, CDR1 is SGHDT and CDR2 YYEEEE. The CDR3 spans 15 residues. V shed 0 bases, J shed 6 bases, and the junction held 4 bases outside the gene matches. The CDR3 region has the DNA TGTGCCAGCAGCTTGGTTGGGACAGGGGGCCGCGAGCAGTACTTC. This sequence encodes CASSLVGTGGREQYF.

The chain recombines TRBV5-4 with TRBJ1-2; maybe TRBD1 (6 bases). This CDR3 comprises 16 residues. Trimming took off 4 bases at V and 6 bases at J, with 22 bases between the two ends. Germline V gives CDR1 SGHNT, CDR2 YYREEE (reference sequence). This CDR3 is CASSGGLQGVADGYTF. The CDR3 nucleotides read TGTGCCAGCAGCGGGGGACTACAGGGAGTAGCGGATGGCTACACCTTC.

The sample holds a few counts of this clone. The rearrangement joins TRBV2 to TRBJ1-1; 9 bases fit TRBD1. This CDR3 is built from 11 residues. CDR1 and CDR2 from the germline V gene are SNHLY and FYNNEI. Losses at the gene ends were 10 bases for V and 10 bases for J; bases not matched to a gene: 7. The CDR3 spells CATRDRGTAFF. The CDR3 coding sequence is TGTGCCACACGAGACAGGGGGACAGCTTTCTTT.

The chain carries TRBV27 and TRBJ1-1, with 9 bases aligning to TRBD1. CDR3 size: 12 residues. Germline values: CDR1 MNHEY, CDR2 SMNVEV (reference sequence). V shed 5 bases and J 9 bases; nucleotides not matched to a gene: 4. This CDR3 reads CASSIGQGKAFF. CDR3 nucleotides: TGTGCCAGCAGTATTGGACAGGGGAAAGCTTTCTTT.

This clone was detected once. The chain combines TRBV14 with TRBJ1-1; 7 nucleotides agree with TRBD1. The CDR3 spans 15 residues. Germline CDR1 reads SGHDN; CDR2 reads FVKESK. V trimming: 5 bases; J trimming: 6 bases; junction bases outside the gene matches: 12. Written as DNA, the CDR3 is TGTGCCAGCAGCATACCGGGACAGTCGATCGCTGAAGCTTTCTTT. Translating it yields CASSIPGQSIAEAFF.

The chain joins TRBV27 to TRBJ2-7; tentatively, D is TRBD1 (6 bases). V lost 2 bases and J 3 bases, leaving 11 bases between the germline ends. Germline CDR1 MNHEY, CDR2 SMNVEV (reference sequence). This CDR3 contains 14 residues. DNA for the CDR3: TGTGCCAGCAGTTTAGAACAGGGCGGCTACGAGCAGTACTTC. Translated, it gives CASSLEQGGYEQYF.

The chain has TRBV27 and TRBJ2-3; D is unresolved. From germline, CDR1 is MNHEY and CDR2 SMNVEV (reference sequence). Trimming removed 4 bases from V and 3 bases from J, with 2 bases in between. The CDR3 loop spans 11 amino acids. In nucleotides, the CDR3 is TGTGCCAGCAGTTCAACAGATACGCAGTATTTT. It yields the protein CASSSTDTQYF.

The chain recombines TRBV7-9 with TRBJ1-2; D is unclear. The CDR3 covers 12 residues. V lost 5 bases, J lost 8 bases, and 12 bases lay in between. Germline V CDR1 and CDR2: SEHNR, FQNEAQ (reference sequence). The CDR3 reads CASSPTTGGYTF. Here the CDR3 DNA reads TGTGCCAGCAGCCCCACGACGGGGGGCTACACCTTC.

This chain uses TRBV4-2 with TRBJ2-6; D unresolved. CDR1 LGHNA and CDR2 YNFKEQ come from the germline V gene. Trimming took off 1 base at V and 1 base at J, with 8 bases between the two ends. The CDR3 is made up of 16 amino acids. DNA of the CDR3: TGTGCCAGCAGCCAAGGGGCTGAGTCTGGGGCCAACGTCCTGACTTTC. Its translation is CASSQGAESGANVLTF.

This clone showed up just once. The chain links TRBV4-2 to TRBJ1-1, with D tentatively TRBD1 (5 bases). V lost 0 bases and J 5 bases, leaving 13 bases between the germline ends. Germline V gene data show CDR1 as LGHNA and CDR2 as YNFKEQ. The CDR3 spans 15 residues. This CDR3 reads CASSQEGQGQTEAFF. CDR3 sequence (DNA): TGTGCCAGCAGCCAAGAGGGGCAGGGTCAGACTGAAGCTTTCTTT.

The CDR3 DNA follows: TGTGCCTGGGGTCATTCGGGGGCCCAGTACTTC. Amino acid sequence: CAWGHSGAQYF. The chain is built from TRBV30 and TRBJ2-5; D may be TRBD2 (6 bases). This CDR3 comprises 11 residues. Germline loops: CDR1 GTSNPN, CDR2 SVGIG (reference sequence). Trimming took 5 bases from V and 9 from J, leaving 13 bases between them.

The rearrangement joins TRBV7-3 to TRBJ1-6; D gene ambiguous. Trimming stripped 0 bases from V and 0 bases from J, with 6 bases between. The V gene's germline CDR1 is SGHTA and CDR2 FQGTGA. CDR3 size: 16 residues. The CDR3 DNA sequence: TGTGCCAGCAGCTTAACGTCCGGCTCCTATAATTCACCCCTCCACTTT. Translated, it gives CASSLTSGSYNSPLHF.

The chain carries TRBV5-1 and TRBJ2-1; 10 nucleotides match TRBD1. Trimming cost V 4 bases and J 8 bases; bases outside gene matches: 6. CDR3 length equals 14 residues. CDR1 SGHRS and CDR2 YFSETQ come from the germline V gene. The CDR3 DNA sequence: TGCGCCAGCAGCGAGGGACAGGGGTATGATGAGCAGTTCTTC. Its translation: CASSEGQGYDEQFF. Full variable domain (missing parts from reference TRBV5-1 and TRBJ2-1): KAGVTQTPRYLIKTRGQQVTLSCSPISGHRSVSWYQQTPGQGLQFLFEYFSETQRNKGNFPGRFSGRQFSNSRSEMNVSTLELGDSALYLCASSEGQGYDEQFFGPGTRLTVL.

Written as DNA, the CDR3 is TGTGCCAGCAGCGTAGCGGGGAATTTAGATACGCAGTATTTT. This encodes CASSVAGNLDTQYF. The rearrangement links TRBV9 to TRBJ2-3; tentatively, D is TRBD2 (5 bases). The germline CDR1 and CDR2 sequences are SGDLS and YYNGEE. This CDR3 is 14 amino acids long. V dropped 0 bases and J dropped 5 bases, with 10 bases sitting between them.

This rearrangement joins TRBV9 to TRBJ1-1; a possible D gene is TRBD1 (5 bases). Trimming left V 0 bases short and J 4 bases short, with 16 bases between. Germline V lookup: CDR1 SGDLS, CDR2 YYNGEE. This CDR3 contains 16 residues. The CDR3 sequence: CASSVGTKGQFTEAFF. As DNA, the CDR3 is TGTGCCAGCAGCGTAGGGACAAAGGGGCAGTTCACTGAAGCTTTCTTT. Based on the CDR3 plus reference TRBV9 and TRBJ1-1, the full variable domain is DSGVTQTPKHLITATGQRVTLRCSPRSGDLSVYWYQQSLDQGLQFLIQYYNGEERAKGNILERFSAQQFPDLHSELNLSSLELGDSALYFCASSVGTKGQFTEAFFGQGTRLTVV.